This is a list of T cell receptor beta chains from one sample in a study of blood T cell repertoires in COVID-19. Assay: immunoSEQ multiplex PCR; the TCRdb copy retains only in-frame clones and omits some. Of 150,000 to 200,000 clones detected, 70% to 90% appear once; the ten largest clones hold less than 0.85%. The sequenced sample consisted of PBMCs or T cells enriched from blood (not recorded which). The receptors stem from a woman aged 18 to 35 who had recovered from COVID-19. Each CDR3 is given with its conserved first and last residue. A D gene is named only where the DNA matches it firmly. Size is omitted from some rows. Given values are once, few, many or a class for expanded clones.

D: NA
V: TRBV4-1
size: NA
J: TRBJ2-3
CDR3: CASSQERSVRPTDTQYF
DNA: TGCGCCAGCAGCCAAGAAAGGAGTGTCAGACCCACAGATACGCAGTATTTT

D: NA
V: TRBV6-1
size: NA
J: TRBJ2-3
CDR3: CASSERRTSTDTQYF
DNA: TGTGCCAGCAGTGAACGGCGGACTAGCACAGATACGCAGTATTTT

D: TRBD1
V: TRBV4-1
size: NA
J: TRBJ2-3
CDR3: CASSQRQGATDTQYF
DNA: TGCGCCAGCAGCCAAAGACAGGGTGCCACAGATACGCAGTATTTT

D: NA
V: TRBV6-1
size: NA
J: TRBJ2-7
CDR3: CASSEGHYEQYF
DNA: TGTGCCAGCAGTGAAGGGCACTACGAGCAGTACTTC

D: TRBD1
V: TRBV6-5
size: NA
J: TRBJ2-7
CDR3: CASSYRGQGEQYF
DNA: TGTGCCAGCAGTTACCGGGGACAGGGAGAGCAGTACTTC

D: NA
V: TRBV3-1/TRBV3-2
size: NA
J: TRBJ2-7
CDR3: CASSQEQTGSYFYEQYF
DNA: TGTGCCAGCAGCCAAGAACAAACCGGGTCCTACTTCTACGAGCAGTACTTC

D: TRBD1
V: TRBV18
size: NA
J: TRBJ2-1
CDR3: CASSLGQNNEQFF
DNA: TGTGCCAGCTCCCTGGGACAGAACAATGAGCAGTTCTTC

D: NA
V: TRBV5-4
size: NA
J: TRBJ2-3
CDR3: CASSLTSSTDTQYF
DNA: TGTGCCAGCAGCTTGACTTCTAGCACAGATACGCAGTATTTT

D: TRBD1
V: TRBV27
size: NA
J: TRBJ1-3
CDR3: CASRIGTGLPHSGNTIYF
DNA: TGTGCCAGCAGAATCGGGACAGGGCTTCCACACTCTGGAAACACCATATATTTT

D: TRBD2
V: TRBV29-1
size: NA
J: TRBJ2-3
CDR3: CSVGAGVGGTDTQYF
DNA: TGCAGCGTTGGAGCGGGAGTAGGGGGCACAGATACGCAGTATTTT

D: TRBD1
V: TRBV29-1
size: once
J: TRBJ1-1
CDR3: CSVTLTGANTEAFF
DNA: TGCAGCGTTACTTTGACAGGGGCCAACACTGAAGCTTTCTTT

D: NA
V: TRBV7-3
size: NA
J: TRBJ2-1
CDR3: CASSLDGNEQFF
DNA: TGTGCCAGCAGCCTAGACGGGAATGAGCAGTTCTTC

D: TRBD2
V: TRBV28
size: NA
J: TRBJ2-3
CDR3: CASSKSGRGTDTQYF
DNA: TGTGCCAGCAGTAAAAGCGGGAGGGGTACAGATACGCAGTATTTT

D: NA
V: TRBV10-3
size: NA
J: TRBJ1-5
CDR3: CATRGGAQPQHF
DNA: TGTGCCACCCGGGGTGGAGCCCAGCCCCAGCATTTT

D: TRBD2
V: TRBV5-1
size: NA
J: TRBJ2-1
CDR3: CASSRGLAGYNEQFF
DNA: TGCGCCAGCAGCCGGGGACTAGCGGGTTACAATGAGCAGTTCTTC

D: NA
V: TRBV27
size: NA
J: TRBJ2-5
CDR3: CASSRGTYQETQYF
DNA: TGTGCCAGCAGTCGGGGGACCTATCAAGAGACCCAGTACTTC

D: TRBD1
V: TRBV5-1
size: once
J: TRBJ2-7
CDR3: CASSLDTGGGYEQYF
DNA: TGCGCCAGCAGCTTGGATACAGGGGGAGGCTACGAGCAGTACTTC

D: NA
V: TRBV11-2
size: NA
J: TRBJ2-2
CDR3: CASSLIGQTNTGELFF
DNA: TGTGCCAGCAGCTTGATAGGACAGACGAACACCGGGGAGCTGTTTTTT

D: TRBD1
V: TRBV2
size: few
J: TRBJ2-2
CDR3: CASSVQGAGNTGELFF
DNA: TGTGCCAGCAGTGTACAGGGGGCGGGGAACACCGGGGAGCTGTTTTTT

D: NA
V: TRBV28
size: NA
J: TRBJ2-7
CDR3: CASSLEIRGYEQYF
DNA: TGTGCCAGCAGTTTGGAGATAAGGGGCTACGAGCAGTACTTC

D: TRBD2
V: TRBV28
size: NA
J: TRBJ2-3
CDR3: CASSFPGTSGLGITDTQYF
DNA: TGTGCCAGCAGTTTTCCGGGGACTAGCGGGCTAGGAATTACAGATACGCAGTATTTT

D: TRBD2
V: TRBV7-6
size: NA
J: TRBJ2-5
CDR3: CASSFPGLASRGAPQETQYF
DNA: TGTGCCAGCAGCTTCCCGGGACTAGCGTCTCGGGGGGCGCCTCAAGAGACCCAGTACTTC

D: TRBD2
V: TRBV25-1
size: NA
J: TRBJ2-3
CDR3: CASSSLAGPLADTQYF
DNA: TGTGCCAGCAGTTCCTTAGCGGGACCCCTAGCAGATACGCAGTATTTT

D: NA
V: TRBV27
size: NA
J: TRBJ2-1
CDR3: CASTMTGSSYNEQFF
DNA: TGTGCCAGTACGATGACGGGATCATCCTACAATGAGCAGTTCTTC

D: NA
V: TRBV5-1
size: NA
J: TRBJ1-1
CDR3: CASSLFGGETEAFF
DNA: TGCGCCAGCAGCTTGTTTGGGGGGGAGACTGAAGCTTTCTTT

D: TRBD2
V: TRBV9
size: NA
J: TRBJ2-5
CDR3: CASSVIGLAGEETQYF
DNA: TGTGCCAGCAGCGTAATCGGACTAGCGGGAGAAGAGACCCAGTACTTC

D: TRBD2
V: TRBV9
size: NA
J: TRBJ2-3
CDR3: CASSPTSGRGDTQYF
DNA: TGTGCCAGCAGCCCAACTAGCGGGAGGGGCGATACGCAGTATTTT

D: TRBD2
V: TRBV10-1
size: NA
J: TRBJ2-5
CDR3: CASSGTRETQYF
DNA: TGCGCCAGCAGTGGGACTAGAGAGACCCAGTACTTC

D: NA
V: TRBV3-1/TRBV3-2
size: NA
J: TRBJ2-3
CDR3: CASSQVYPRGTDTQYF
DNA: TGTGCCAGCAGCCAAGTGTACCCCCGGGGGACAGATACGCAGTATTTT

D: TRBD2
V: TRBV13
size: NA
J: TRBJ2-5
CDR3: CASSPRGRERETQYF
DNA: TGTGCCAGCAGCCCTCGAGGGCGGGAGCGGGAGACCCAGTACTTC

D: NA
V: TRBV4-1
size: NA
J: TRBJ2-7
CDR3: CASSPGGVQSSYEQYF
DNA: TGCGCCAGCAGCCCCGGAGGGGTGCAGAGCTCCTACGAGCAGTACTTC

D: NA
V: TRBV10-3
size: NA
J: TRBJ2-3
CDR3: CAISERGFSDREGTDTQYF
DNA: TGTGCCATCAGTGAGCGGGGGTTTTCGGACAGGGAGGGTACAGATACGCAGTATTTT

D: NA
V: TRBV27
size: NA
J: TRBJ1-6
CDR3: CASSKQGLALHF
DNA: TGTGCCAGCAGCAAACAGGGTTTGGCCCTCCACTTT

D: NA
V: TRBV5-4
size: NA
J: TRBJ1-1
CDR3: CASSLLAVEGNTEAFF
DNA: TGTGCCAGCAGCTTACTCGCCGTAGAGGGGAACACTGAAGCTTTCTTT

D: NA
V: TRBV2
size: NA
J: TRBJ2-3
CDR3: CASSEDGTGTDTQYF
DNA: TGTGCCAGCAGTGAAGACGGGACTGGCACAGATACGCAGTATTTT

D: NA
V: TRBV25-1
size: NA
J: TRBJ2-3
CDR3: CASSSTSWVTDTQYF
DNA: TGTGCCAGCAGTTCTACTAGCTGGGTCACAGATACGCAGTATTTT

D: NA
V: TRBV10-3
size: NA
J: TRBJ2-1
CDR3: CAISETGTPGNEQFF
DNA: TGTGCCATCAGTGAGACCGGGACTCCCGGGAATGAGCAGTTCTTC

D: TRBD2
V: TRBV2
size: once
J: TRBJ2-7
CDR3: CASSTGLAGYEQYF
DNA: TGTGCCAGCAGTACGGGACTAGCGGGGTACGAGCAGTACTTC

D: TRBD1
V: TRBV11-3
size: NA
J: TRBJ2-3
CDR3: CASSSGTASEGDTQYF
DNA: TGTGCCAGCAGCTCCGGGACAGCGTCTGAGGGAGATACGCAGTATTTT

D: NA
V: TRBV5-1
size: NA
J: TRBJ2-1
CDR3: CASSSGQTVWENEQFF
DNA: TGCGCCAGCAGCTCAGGACAGACCGTTTGGGAAAATGAGCAGTTCTTC